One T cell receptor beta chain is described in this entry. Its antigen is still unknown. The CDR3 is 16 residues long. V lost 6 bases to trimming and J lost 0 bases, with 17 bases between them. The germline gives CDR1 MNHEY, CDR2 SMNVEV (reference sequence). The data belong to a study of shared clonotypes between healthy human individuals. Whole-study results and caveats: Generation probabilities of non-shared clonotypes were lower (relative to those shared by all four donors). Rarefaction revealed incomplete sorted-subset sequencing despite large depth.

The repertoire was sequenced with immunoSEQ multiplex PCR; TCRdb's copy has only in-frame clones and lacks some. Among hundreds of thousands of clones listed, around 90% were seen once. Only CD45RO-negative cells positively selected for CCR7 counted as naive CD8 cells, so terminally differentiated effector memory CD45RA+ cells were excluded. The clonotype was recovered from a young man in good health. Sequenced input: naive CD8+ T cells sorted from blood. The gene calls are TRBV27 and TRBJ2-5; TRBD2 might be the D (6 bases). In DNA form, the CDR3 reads TGTGCCAGCAGCTGGTCCTCTATAGCGGACCAAGAGACCCAGTACTTC. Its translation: CASSWSSIADQETQYF.